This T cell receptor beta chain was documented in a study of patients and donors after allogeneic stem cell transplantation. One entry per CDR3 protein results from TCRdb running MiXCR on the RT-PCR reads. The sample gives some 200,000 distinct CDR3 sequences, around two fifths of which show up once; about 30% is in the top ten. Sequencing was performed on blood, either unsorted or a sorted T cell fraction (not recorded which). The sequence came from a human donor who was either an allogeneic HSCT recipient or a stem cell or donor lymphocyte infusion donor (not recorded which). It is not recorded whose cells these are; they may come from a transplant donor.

The CDR3 region is CASSFEQGVGSPLHF. The CDR3, as DNA: TGTGCCAGCAGCTTTGAACAGGGGGTCGGGTCACCCCTCCACTTT. J is TRBJ1-6 and V is TRBV5-6; 8 nucleotides line up with TRBD1. The CDR3 loop spans 15 amino acids. Germline assignment: CDR1 SGHDT and CDR2 YYEEEE. V was pared by 2 bases and J by 10 bases, with 8 bases of the junction left unmatched.